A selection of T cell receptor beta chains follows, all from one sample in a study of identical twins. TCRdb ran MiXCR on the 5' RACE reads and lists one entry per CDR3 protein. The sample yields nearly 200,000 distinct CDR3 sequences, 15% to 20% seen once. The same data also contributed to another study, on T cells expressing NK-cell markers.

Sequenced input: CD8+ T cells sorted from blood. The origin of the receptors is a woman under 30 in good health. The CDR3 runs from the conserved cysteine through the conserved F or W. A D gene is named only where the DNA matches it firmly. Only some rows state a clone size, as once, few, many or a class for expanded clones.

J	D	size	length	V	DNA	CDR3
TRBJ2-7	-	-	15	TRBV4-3	TGCGCCAGCAGCCAAGTGTACCCAAACGACTACGTTCTGTACTTC	CASSQVYPNDYVLYF
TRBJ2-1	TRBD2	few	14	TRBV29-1	TGCAGCGTTGCCCGTAGCGGGGTCTACAATGAGCAGTTCTTC	CSVARSGVYNEQFF
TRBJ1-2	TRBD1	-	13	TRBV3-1	TGTGCCAGCAGTGCACCGGGACAGGGTACCTACACCTTC	CASSAPGQGTYTF
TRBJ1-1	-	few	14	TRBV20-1	TGCAGTGCTGGGATGAAAGGGCAGAGGACTGAAGCTTTCTTT	CSAGMKGQRTEAFF
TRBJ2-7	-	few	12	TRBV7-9	TGTGCCAGCGGGACCGGGACCTACGAGCAGTACTTC	CASGTGTYEQYF
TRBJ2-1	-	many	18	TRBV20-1	TGCAGTGCTAGAGTCCCTCCCCCTAGCGCTAGCTCCTACAATGAGCAGTTCTTC	CSARVPPPSASSYNEQFF
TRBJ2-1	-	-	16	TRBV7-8	TGTGCCAGCAGCTTAGAGTCCCGGACGTCCTACAATGAGCAGTTCTTC	CASSLESRTSYNEQFF
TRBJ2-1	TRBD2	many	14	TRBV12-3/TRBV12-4	TGTGCCAGCAGTTTCTCTGGGACTAACAATGAGCAGTTCTTC	CASSFSGTNNEQFF
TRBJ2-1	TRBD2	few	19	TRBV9	TGTGCCAGCAGCGGGGAGGGGTCAGGATTTAAACATTCCTACAATGAGCAGTTCTTC	CASSGEGSGFKHSYNEQFF
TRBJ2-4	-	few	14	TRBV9	TGTGCCAGCAGCGTAGGAGGGTCCAAAAACATTCAGTACTTC	CASSVGGSKNIQYF
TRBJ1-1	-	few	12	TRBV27	TGTGCCAGCAGGTGTCGAGGAACTGAAGCTTTCTTT	CASRCRGTEAFF
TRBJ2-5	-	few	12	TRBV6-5	TGTGCCAGCAGGACAAACCAAGAGACCCAGTACTTC	CASRTNQETQYF
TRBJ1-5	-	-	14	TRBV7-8	TGTGCCAGCAGCCCGAGGTTCAGCAATCAGCCCCAGCATTTT	CASSPRFSNQPQHF
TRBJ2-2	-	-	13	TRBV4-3	TGCGCCAGCAGCCAAGCCGGAGTCGGGGAGCTGTTTTTT	CASSQAGVGELFF
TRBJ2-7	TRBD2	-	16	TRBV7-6	TGTGCCAGCAGCGGGAGGGGCGGGGCGTCATCCTACGAGCAGTACTTC	CASSGRGGASSYEQYF
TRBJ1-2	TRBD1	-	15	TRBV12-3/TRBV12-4	TGTGCCAGCACCCTAGGGGACAGAGCTAACTATGGCTACACCTTC	CASTLGDRANYGYTF
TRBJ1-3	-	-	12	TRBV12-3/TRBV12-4	TGTGCCAGCAGTTTGAGCCTAAACACCATATATTTT	CASSLSLNTIYF
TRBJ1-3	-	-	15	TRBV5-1	TGCGCCAGCAGTGGGGGACCGAGCTCTGGAAACACCATATATTTT	CASSGGPSSGNTIYF
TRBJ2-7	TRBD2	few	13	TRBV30	TGTGCCTGGAGTCCGGGACTAGTCTACGAGCAGTACTTC	CAWSPGLVYEQYF
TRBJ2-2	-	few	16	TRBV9	TGTGCCAGCAGCGTAGCTACGCGGGGACACACCGGGGAGCTGTTTTTT	CASSVATRGHTGELFF
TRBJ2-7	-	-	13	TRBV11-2	TGTGCCAGCAGCTTTAGACAGCACTACGAGCAGTACTTC	CASSFRQHYEQYF
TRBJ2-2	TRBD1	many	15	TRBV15	TGTGCCACCAGCAGCGACAGGGGGCGGACCGGGGAGCTGTTTTTT	CATSSDRGRTGELFF
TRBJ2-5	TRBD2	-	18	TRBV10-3	TGTGCCATCAGTGCCCCAGTCGGAACTAGCGGGGGGCTGGAGACCCAGTACTTC	CAISAPVGTSGGLETQYF
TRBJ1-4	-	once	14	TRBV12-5	TGTGCTAGTGGTTTAGGGGGGGCTAATGAAAAACTGTTTTTT	CASGLGGANEKLFF
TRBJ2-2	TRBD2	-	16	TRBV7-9	TGTGCCAGCAGCCCGCGACTAGCGATCGTCACCGGGGAGCTGTTTTTT	CASSPRLAIVTGELFF
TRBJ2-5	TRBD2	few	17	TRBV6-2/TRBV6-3	TGTGCCAGCAGTGACCCCGGACTAGCGGGAGCCCCAGAGACCCAGTACTTC	CASSDPGLAGAPETQYF
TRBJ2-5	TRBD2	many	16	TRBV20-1	TGCAGTGCTAGCGTGGGACTAGCGGTGTACCAAGAGACCCAGTACTTC	CSASVGLAVYQETQYF
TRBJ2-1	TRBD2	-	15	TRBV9	TGTGCCAGCAGCGTAGGGGGCGGGGGGGCCAATGAGCAGTTCTTC	CASSVGGGGANEQFF
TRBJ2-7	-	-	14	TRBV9	TGTGCCAGCAGCGTAGTTCCGAGTCCAAACGAGCAGTACTTC	CASSVVPSPNEQYF
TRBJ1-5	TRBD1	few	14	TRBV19	TGTGCCAGTGGGACAGGGTATGGCAATCAGCCCCAGCATTTT	CASGTGYGNQPQHF
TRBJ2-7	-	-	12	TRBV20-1	TGCAGTGCTGGAACCGGGACGCCCGAGCAGTACTTC	CSAGTGTPEQYF
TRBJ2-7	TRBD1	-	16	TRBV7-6	TGTGCCAGCAGCTTAGCATCGGACAGGCCGGCTGCCGAGCAGTACTTC	CASSLASDRPAAEQYF
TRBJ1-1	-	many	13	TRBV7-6	TGTGCCAGCAGCCCCCCCGGGGGCACTGAAGCTTTCTTT	CASSPPGGTEAFF
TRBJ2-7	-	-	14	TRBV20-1	TGCAGTGCTAGAGAATCCAGGGGTGGATACGAGCAGTACTTC	CSARESRGGYEQYF
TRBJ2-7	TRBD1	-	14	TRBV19	TGTGCCAGTAGTATTGGTGGGACAGTCTACGAGCAGTACTTC	CASSIGGTVYEQYF
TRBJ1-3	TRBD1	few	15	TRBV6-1	TGTGCCAGCACTCCGAGGCCAGGGACAGAAAACACCATATATTTT	CASTPRPGTENTIYF
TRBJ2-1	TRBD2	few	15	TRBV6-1	TGTGCCAGCAGTGAATTAGGGCTAGCGGGAGTCGAGCAGTTCTTC	CASSELGLAGVEQFF
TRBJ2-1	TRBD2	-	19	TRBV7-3	TGTGCCAGCAGCTCCCGTCCCGGGACTAGCGGGAGCTCCTACAATGAGCAGTTCTTC	CASSSRPGTSGSSYNEQFF
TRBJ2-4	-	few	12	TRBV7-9	TGTGCCAGCAGCTCGGAGCAAAACATTCAGTACTTC	CASSSEQNIQYF
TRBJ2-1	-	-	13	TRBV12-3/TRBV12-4	TGTGCCAGCAGTAAAGGGACCTACAATGAGCAGTTCTTC	CASSKGTYNEQFF
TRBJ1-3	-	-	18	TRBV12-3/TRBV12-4	TGTGCCAGCAGTTTAGCGCCACCAGGCAGATACTCTGGAAACACCATATATTTT	CASSLAPPGRYSGNTIYF
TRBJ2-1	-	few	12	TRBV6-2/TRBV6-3	TGTGCCAGCAGTTTACAGGACAATGAGCAGTTCTTC	CASSLQDNEQFF